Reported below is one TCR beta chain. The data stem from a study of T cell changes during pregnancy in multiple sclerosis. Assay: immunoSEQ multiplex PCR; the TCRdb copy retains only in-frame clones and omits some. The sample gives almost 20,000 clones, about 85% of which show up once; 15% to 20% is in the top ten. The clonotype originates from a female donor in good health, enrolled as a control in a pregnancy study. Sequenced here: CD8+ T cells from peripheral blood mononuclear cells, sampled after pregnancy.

CDR3 residues: CASSQEGLGRGASSTGELFF. The CDR3 region has the DNA TGCGCCAGCAGCCAAGAGGGACTGGGAAGGGGCGCTAGCAGCACCGGGGAGCTGTTTTTT. The J gene is TRBJ2-2, the V gene TRBV4-1, with a tentative D call TRBD2 (6 bases). The germline V and J ends were trimmed by 0 bases and 4 bases, with 24 bases remaining between them. The CDR3 loop spans 20 amino acids. The V gene's germline CDR1 is MGHRA and CDR2 YSYEKL.